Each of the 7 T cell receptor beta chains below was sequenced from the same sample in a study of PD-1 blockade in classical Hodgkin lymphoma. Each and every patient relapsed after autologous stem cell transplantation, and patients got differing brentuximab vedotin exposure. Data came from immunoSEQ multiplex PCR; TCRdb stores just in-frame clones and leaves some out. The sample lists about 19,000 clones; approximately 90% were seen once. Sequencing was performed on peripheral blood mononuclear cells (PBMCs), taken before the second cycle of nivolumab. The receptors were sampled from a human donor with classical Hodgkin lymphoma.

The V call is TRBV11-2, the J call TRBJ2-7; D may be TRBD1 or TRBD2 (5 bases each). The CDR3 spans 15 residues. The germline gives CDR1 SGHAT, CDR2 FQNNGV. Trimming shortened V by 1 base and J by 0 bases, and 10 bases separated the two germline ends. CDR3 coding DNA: TGTGCCAGCAGCTTAGGTGCCGGGGCCTCCTACGAGCAGTACTTC. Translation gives CASSLGAGASYEQYF.

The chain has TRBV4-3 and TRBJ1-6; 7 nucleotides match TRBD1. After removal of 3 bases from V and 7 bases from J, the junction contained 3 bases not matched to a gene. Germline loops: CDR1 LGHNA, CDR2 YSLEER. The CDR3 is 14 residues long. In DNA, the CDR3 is TGCGCCAGCAGCCAGGGGACAGCAAATTCACCCCTCCACTTT. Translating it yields CASSQGTANSPLHF.

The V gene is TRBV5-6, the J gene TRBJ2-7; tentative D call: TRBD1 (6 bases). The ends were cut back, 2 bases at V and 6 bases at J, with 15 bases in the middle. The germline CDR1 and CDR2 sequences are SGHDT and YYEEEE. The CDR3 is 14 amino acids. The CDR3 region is CASSFGQSGSEQYF. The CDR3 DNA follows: TGTGCCAGCAGCTTCGGACAGTCCGGAAGCGAGCAGTACTTC.

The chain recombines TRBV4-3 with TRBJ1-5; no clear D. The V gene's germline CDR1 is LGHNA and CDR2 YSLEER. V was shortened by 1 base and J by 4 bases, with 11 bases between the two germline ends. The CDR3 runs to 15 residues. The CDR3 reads CASSQVVGENQPQHF. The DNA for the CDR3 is TGCGCCAGCAGCCAAGTCGTCGGGGAGAATCAGCCCCAGCATTTT.

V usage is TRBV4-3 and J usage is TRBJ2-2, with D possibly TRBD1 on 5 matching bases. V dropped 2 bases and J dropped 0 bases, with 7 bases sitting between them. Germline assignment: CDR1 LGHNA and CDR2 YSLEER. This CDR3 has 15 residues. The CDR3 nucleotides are TGCGCCAGCAGCCAACAGGACACGAACACCGGGGAGCTGTTTTTT. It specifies CASSQQDTNTGELFF.

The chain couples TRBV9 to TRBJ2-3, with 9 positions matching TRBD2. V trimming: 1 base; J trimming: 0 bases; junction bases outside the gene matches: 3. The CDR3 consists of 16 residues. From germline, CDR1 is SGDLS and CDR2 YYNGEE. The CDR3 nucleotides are TGTGCCAGCAGCGTAAATGCGGGGGGGAGCACAGATACGCAGTATTTT. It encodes CASSVNAGGSTDTQYF.

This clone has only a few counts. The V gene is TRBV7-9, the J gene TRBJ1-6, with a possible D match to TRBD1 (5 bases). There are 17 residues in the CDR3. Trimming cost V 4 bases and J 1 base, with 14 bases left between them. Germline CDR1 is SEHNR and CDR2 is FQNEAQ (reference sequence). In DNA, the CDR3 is TGTGCCAGCAGCTCCGGGGCCCGAGGGTCCTATAATTCACCCCTCCACTTT. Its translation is CASSSGARGSYNSPLHF.